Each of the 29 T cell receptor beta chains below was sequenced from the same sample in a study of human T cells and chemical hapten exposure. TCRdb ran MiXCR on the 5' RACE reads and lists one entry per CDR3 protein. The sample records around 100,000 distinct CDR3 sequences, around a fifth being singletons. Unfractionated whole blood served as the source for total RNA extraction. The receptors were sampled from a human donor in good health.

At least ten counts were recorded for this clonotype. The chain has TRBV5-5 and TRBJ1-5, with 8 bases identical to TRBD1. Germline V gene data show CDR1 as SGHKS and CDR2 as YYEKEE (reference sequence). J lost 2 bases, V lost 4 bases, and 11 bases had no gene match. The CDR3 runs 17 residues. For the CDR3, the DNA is TGTGCCAGCAGCCCCTATGACAGGGGTCCCGGCAATCAGCCCCAGCATTTT. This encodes CASSPYDRGPGNQPQHF.

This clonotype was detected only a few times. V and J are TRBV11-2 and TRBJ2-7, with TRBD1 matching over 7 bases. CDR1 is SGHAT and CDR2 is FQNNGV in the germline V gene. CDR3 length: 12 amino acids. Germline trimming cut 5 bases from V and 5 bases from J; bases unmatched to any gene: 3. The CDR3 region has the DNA TGTGCCAGCAGCCTACAGGGGCACGAGCAGTACTTC. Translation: CASSLQGHEQYF.

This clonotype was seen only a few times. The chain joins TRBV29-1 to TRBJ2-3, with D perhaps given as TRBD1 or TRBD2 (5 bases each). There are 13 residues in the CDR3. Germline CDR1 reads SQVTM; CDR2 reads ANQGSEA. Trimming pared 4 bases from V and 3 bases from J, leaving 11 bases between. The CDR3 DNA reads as TGCAGCGTTGGTCGAGGGGCGACAGATACGCAGTATTTT. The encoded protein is CSVGRGATDTQYF.

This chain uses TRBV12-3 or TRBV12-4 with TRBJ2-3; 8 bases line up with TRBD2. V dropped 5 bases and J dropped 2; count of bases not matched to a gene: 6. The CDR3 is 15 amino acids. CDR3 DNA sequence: TGTGCCAGCAGTCCACTAGCGGCGTCCACAGATACGCAGTATTTT. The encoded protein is CASSPLAASTDTQYF.

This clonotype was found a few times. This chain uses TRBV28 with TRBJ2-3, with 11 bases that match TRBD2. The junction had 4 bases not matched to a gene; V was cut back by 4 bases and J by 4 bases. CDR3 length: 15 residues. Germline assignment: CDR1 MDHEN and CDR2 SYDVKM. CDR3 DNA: TGTGCCAGCAGTTCCCGACTAGCGGGACCAGATACGCAGTATTTT. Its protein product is CASSSRLAGPDTQYF.

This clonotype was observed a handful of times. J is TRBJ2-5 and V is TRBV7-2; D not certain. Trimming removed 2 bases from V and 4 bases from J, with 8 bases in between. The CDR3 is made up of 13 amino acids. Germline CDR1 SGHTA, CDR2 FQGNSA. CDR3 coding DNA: TGTGCCAGCAGCTTAACCAGCCTAGAGACCCAGTACTTC. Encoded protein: CASSLTSLETQYF.

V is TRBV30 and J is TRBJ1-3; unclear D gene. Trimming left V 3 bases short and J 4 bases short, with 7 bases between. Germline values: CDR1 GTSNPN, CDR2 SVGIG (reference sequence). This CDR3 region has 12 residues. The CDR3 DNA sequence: TGTGCCTGGAGGACCCCAGGAAACACCATATATTTT. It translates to CAWRTPGNTIYF.

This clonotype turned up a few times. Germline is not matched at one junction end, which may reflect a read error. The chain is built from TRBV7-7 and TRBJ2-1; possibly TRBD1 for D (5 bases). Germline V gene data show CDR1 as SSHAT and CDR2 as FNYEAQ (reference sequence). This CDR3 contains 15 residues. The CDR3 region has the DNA TGTGCTAGCAGCTTAGGGGCAGCGATGGGGAATGAGCAGTTCTTC. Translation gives CASSLGAAMGNEQFF.

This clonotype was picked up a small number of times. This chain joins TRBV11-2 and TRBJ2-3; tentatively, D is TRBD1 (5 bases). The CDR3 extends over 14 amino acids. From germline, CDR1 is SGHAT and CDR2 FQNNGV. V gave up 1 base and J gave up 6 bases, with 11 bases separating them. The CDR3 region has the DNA TGTGCCAGCAGCTTAGCCAGGGTAGGCGATACGCAGTATTTT. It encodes CASSLARVGDTQYF.

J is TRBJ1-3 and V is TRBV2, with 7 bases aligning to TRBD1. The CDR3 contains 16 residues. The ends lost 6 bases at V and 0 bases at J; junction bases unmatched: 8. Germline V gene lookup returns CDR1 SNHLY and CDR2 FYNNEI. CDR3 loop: CASRGNRGPSGNTIYF. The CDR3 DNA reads TGTGCCAGCAGGGGAAACAGGGGCCCCTCTGGAAACACCATATATTTT.

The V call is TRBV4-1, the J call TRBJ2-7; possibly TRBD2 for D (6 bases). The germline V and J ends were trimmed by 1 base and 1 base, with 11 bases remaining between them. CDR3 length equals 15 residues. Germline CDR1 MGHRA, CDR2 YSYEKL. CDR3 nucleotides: TGCGCCAGCAGCCAAGTAGGCGGGACGTCCTACGAGCAGTACTTC. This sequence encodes CASSQVGGTSYEQYF.

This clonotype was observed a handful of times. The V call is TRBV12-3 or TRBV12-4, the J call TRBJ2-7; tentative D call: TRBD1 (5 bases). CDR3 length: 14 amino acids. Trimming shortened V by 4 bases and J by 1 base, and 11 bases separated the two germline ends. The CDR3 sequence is CASSSTGLSYEQYF. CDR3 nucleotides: TGTGCCAGCAGTTCTACAGGTCTTTCCTACGAGCAGTACTTC.

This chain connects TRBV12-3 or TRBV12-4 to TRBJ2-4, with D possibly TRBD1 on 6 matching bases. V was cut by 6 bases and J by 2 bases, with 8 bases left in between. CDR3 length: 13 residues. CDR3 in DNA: TGTGCCAGCAGCCAGGGGTCCAAAAACATTCAGTACTTC. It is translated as CASSQGSKNIQYF.

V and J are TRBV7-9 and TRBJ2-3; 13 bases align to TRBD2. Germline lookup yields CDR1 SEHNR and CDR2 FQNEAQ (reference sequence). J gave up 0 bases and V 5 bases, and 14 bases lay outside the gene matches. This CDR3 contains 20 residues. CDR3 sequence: CASSHGPGTSGISSTDTQYF. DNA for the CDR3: TGTGCCAGCAGCCACGGCCCTGGGACTAGCGGGATTTCAAGCACAGATACGCAGTATTTT.

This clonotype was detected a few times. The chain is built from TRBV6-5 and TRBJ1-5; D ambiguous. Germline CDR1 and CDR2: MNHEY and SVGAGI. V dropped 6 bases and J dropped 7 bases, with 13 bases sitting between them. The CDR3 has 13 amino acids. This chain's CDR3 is CASRITTYQPQHF. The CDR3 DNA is TGTGCCAGCAGGATTACGACATACCAGCCCCAGCATTTT.

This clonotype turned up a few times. Here the CDR3 DNA reads TGTGCCAGCGGAGAGGCCCTGGGGTACGAGCAGTACTTC. Amino acid sequence: CASGEALGYEQYF. The chain combines TRBV13 with TRBJ2-7, with D unclear. The CDR3 consists of 13 residues. The germline CDR1 and CDR2 sequences are PRHDT and FYEKMQ (reference sequence). V was trimmed by 8 bases and J by 4 bases, leaving 15 bases between them. The full variable domain, in which reference TRBV13 and TRBJ2-7 provide the parts outside the CDR3, is AAGVIQSPRHLIKEKRETATLKCYPIPRHDTVYWYQQGPGQDPQFLISFYEKMQSDKGSIPDRFSAQQFSDYHSELNMSSLELGDSALYFCASGEALGYEQYFGPGTRLTVT.

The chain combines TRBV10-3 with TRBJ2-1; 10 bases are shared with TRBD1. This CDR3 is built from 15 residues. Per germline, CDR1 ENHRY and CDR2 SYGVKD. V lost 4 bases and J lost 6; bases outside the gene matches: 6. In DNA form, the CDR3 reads TGTGCCATCAGTGGCCCGGGACAGGGGTCCAATGAGCAGTTCTTC. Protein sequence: CAISGPGQGSNEQFF.

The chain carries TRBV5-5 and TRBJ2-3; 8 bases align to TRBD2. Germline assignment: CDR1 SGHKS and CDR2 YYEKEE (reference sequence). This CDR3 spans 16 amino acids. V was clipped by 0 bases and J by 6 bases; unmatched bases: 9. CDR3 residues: CASSLGAGEGADTQYF. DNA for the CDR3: TGTGCCAGCAGCTTGGGAGCGGGAGAAGGGGCGGATACGCAGTATTTT. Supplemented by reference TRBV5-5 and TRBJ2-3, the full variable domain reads DAGVTQSPTHLIKTRGQQVTLRCSPISGHKSVSWYQQVLGQGPQFIFQYYEKEERGRGNFPDRFSARQFPNYSSELNVNALLLGDSALYLCASSLGAGEGADTQYFGPGTRLTVL.

CDR3: CAWIRRVPQPKSVSGNTIYF. The DNA of the CDR3 is TGTGCCTGGATTCGGAGGGTTCCCCAACCAAAGTCCGTCTCTGGAAACACCATATATTTT. The chain couples TRBV30 to TRBJ1-3; D gene ambiguous. The germline V gene has CDR1 GTSNPN and CDR2 SVGIG (reference sequence). CDR3 length equals 20 residues. V was trimmed by 4 bases and J by 0 bases, leaving 28 bases between them. Based on the CDR3 plus reference TRBV30 and TRBJ1-3, the full variable domain is SQTIHQWPATLVQPVGSPLSLECTVEGTSNPNLYWYRQAAGRGLQLLFYSVGIGQISSEVPQNLSASRPQDRQFILSSKKLLLSDSGFYLCAWIRRVPQPKSVSGNTIYFGEGSWLTVV.

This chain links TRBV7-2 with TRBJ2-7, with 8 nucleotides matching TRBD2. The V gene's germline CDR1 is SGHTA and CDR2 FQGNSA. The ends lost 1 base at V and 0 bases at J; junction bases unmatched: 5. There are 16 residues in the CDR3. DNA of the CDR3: TGTGCCAGCAGCTTAGGACTAGCGCGTATCTCCTACGAGCAGTACTTC. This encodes CASSLGLARISYEQYF.

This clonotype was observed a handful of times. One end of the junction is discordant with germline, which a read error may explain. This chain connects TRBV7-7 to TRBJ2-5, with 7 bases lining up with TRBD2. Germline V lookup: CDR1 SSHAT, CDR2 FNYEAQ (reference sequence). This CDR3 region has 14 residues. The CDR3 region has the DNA TGTGCTAGCAGCTCGATCGGAGGGGAGGGAGCCCAGTACTTC. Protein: CASSSIGGEGAQYF.

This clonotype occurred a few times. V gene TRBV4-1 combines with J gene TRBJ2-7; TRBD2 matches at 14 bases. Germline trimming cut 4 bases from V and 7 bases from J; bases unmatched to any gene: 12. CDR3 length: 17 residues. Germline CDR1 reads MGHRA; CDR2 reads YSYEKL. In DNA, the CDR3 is TGCGCCAGCAGCCCGATAGGGGGACTAGCGGGAGAGGATGAGCAGTACTTC. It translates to CASSPIGGLAGEDEQYF.

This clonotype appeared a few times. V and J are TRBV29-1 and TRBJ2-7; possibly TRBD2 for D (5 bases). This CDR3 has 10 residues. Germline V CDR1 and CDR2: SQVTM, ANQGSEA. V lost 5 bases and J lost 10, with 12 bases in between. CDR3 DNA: TGCAGCGTTTACGCTGAGGGCCAGTACTTC. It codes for CSVYAEGQYF.

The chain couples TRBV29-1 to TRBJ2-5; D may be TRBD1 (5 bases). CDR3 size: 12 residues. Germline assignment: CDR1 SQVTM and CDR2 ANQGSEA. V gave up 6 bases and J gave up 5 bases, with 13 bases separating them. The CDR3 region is CSVSRDGETQYF. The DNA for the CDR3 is TGCAGCGTGAGCAGGGATGGGGAGACCCAGTACTTC.

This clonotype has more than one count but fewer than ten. The DNA of the CDR3 is TGTGCCAGTAGTATAGGGGGCGCCCTCAATGAGCAGTTCTTC. Translated: CASSIGGALNEQFF. The V call is TRBV19, the J call TRBJ2-1; D is possibly TRBD1 (5 bases). The CDR3 sequence is 14 residues long. The germline gives CDR1 LNHDA, CDR2 SQIVND (reference sequence). Deletions cut 1 base from V and 6 bases from J, with 10 bases between. The whole variable domain, filled in from reference TRBV19 and TRBJ2-1, reads DGGITQSPKYLFRKEGQNVTLSCEQNLNHDAMYWYRQDPGQGLRLIYYSQIVNDFQKGDIAEGYSVSREKKESFPLTVTSAQKNPTAFYLCASSIGGALNEQFFGPGTRLTVL.

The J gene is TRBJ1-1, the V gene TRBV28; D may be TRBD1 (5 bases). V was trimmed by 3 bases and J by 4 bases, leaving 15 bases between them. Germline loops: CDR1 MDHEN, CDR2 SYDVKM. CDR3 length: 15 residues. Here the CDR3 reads CASSLGGVGGTEAFF. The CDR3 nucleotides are TGTGCCAGCAGTTTGGGCGGGGTCGGGGGCACTGAAGCTTTCTTT.

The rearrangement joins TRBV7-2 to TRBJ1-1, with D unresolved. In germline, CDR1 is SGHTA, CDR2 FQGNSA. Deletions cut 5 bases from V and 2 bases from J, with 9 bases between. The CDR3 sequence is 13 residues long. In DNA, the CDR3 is TGTGCCAGCAGCCGGACCGCTAACACTGAAGCTTTCTTT. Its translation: CASSRTANTEAFF.

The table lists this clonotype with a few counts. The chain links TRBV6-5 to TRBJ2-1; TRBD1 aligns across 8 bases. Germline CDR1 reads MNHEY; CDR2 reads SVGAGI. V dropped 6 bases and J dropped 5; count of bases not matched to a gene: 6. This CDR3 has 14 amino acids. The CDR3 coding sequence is TGTGCCAGCAGACCAGGGGGCGTCAACAATGAGCAGTTCTTC. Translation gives CASRPGGVNNEQFF.

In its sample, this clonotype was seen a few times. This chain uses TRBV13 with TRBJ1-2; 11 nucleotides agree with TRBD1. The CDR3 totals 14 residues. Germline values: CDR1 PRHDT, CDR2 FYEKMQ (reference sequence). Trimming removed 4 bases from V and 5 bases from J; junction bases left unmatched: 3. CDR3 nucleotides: TGTGCCAGCAGCTCCGGGACAGGGGGGTATGGCTACACCTTC. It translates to CASSSGTGGYGYTF. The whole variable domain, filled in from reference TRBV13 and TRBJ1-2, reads AAGVIQSPRHLIKEKRETATLKCYPIPRHDTVYWYQQGPGQDPQFLISFYEKMQSDKGSIPDRFSAQQFSDYHSELNMSSLELGDSALYFCASSSGTGGYGYTFGSGTRLTVV.